The clone carrying this T cell receptor beta chain was counted a few times. These data belong to a study of response to subunit inactivated influenza vaccine. Each CDR3 protein gets one entry after TCRdb re-called the RT-PCR reads with MiXCR. The table lists 540,000 or so distinct CDR3 sequences, 13% of them singletons, with roughly 13% in the top ten. Germline CDR1 MDHEN, CDR2 SYDVKM. Trimming took off 4 bases at V and 1 base at J, with 13 bases between the two ends. The CDR3 has 15 amino acids. J is TRBJ1-2 and V is TRBV28; D might be TRBD1 (5 bases). The starting material was PBMCs from blood, obtained roughly 48 days after vaccination. The sequence derives from a man over 45 who received an inactivated influenza vaccine. CDR3 residues: CASSSGLNFNYGYTF. In nucleotides, the CDR3 is TGTGCCAGCAGTTCAGGGTTAAACTTTAACTATGGCTACACCTTC.